The 20 T cell receptor beta chains listed next were all sequenced from one sample in a study of metastatic and nonmetastatic thyroid tumors. Prior to thyroid surgery, none of the patients had received any treatment. TCRdb reprocessed the PCR reads using MiXCR. The sample holds roughly 57,000 clones; approximately 20% are singletons and the top ten take roughly 4%. Sequenced input: blood. The source is a female donor with papillary thyroid cancer or a benign thyroid nodule (not recorded which). Some clones in this sample may be carry-over from other donors' samples.

There are many counts of this clone. A much bigger clone sits one base away, suggesting this may be a read error. The rearrangement uses TRBV27 and TRBJ2-3; D is possibly TRBD2 (6 bases). The ends were cut back, 5 bases at V and 3 bases at J, with 12 bases in the middle. In germline, CDR1 is MNHEY, CDR2 SMNVEV (reference sequence). The CDR3 loop spans 14 amino acids. The CDR3 region is CASSGLSATDTQYF. For the CDR3, the DNA is TGTGCCAGCAGTGGACTATCGGCAACAGATACGCAGTATTTT.

Turning to this clone: Its ends do not fully match the called genes, so a read error is possible. The CDR3 nucleotides are TGTGCCAGCAGTTTTTTAGGGACCGAGAACACTCAAGCTTTCTTT. Translated, it gives CASSFLGTENTQAFF. The rearrangement joins TRBV28 to TRBJ1-1, with D perhaps matching TRBD1 (5 bases). The CDR3 loop spans 15 amino acids. CDR1 MDHEN and CDR2 SYDVKM come from the germline V gene.

Ten or more counts support this clone. DNA for the CDR3: TGTGCCAGTACTGGGCGGGTTGGGGAAAAACTGTTTTTT. It encodes CASTGRVGEKLFF. The V gene is TRBV2, the J gene TRBJ1-4; the D is unclear. Germline V gene data show CDR1 as SNHLY and CDR2 as FYNNEI. The CDR3 sequence is 13 residues long. Trimming left V 9 bases short and J 8 bases short, with 16 bases between.

The chain employs TRBV28 and TRBJ1-2; perhaps TRBD1 as D (5 bases). V was pared by 7 bases and J by 8 bases, with 11 bases between. The germline gives CDR1 MDHEN, CDR2 SYDVKM. This CDR3 is built from 11 residues. CDR3 nucleotides: TGTGCCAGCATGTTCGGGGGGGGCTACACCTTC. This codes for CASMFGGGYTF.

Ten or more counts support this clone. The chain has TRBV6-1 and TRBJ2-6, with 7 bases identical to TRBD1. There are 17 residues in the CDR3. V dropped 0 bases and J dropped 3; count of bases not matched to a gene: 5. CDR1 and CDR2 from the germline V gene are MNHNS and SASEGT. As DNA, the CDR3 is TGTGCCAGCAGTGAAGCGGGACAGTGGCTTGGGGCCAACGTCCTGACTTTC. Protein product: CASSEAGQWLGANVLTF.

This clone was counted ten times or more. The V call is TRBV25-1, the J call TRBJ2-1; 7 positions match TRBD1. Trimming took 3 bases from V and 8 from J; bases not matched to a gene: 16. CDR3 length: 17 amino acids. The germline CDR1 and CDR2 sequences are MGHDK and SYGVNS. This chain's CDR3 is CASSDMMTGIGLDEQFF. CDR3 nucleotides: TGTGCCAGCAGTGATATGATGACAGGGATTGGTTTGGATGAGCAGTTCTTC.

This clone was recorded at least ten times. J is TRBJ2-3 and V is TRBV27, with D maybe TRBD1 (6 bases). Germline V gives CDR1 MNHEY, CDR2 SMNVEV (reference sequence). The V end lost 7 bases, the J end lost 6 bases, and 14 bases lay between the germline ends. This CDR3 region has 13 residues. The CDR3 coding sequence is TGTGCCAGCACTGGGCAGGGGTCCGATACGCAGTATTTT. Protein sequence: CASTGQGSDTQYF.

This clone was counted many times. The chain has TRBV19 and TRBJ1-5; 7 nucleotides align to TRBD1. This CDR3 is 15 amino acids long. Germline V gene sequence: CDR1 LNHDA, CDR2 SQIVND (reference sequence). Trimming took 2 bases from V and 2 from J; bases not matched to a gene: 3. The CDR3, as DNA: TGTGCCAGTAGTATAACGGGACAGCGCAATCAGCCCCAGCATTTT. As protein: CASSITGQRNQPQHF.

Ten or more counts support this clone. This chain links TRBV30 with TRBJ1-1, with 10 nucleotides matching TRBD1. Germline V gives CDR1 GTSNPN, CDR2 SVGIG (reference sequence). This CDR3 is built from 16 residues. V lost 7 bases, J lost 0 bases, and 11 bases stayed unmatched. Here the CDR3 reads CASFPRTGGLNTEAFF. For the CDR3, the DNA is TGTGCCTCCTTCCCCCGGACAGGGGGGTTGAACACTGAAGCTTTCTTT.

This clone was seen repeatedly, ten times or more. V gene TRBV19 combines with J gene TRBJ1-2; the match to TRBD1 covers 8 bases. This CDR3 spans 12 amino acids. Germline CDR1 is LNHDA and CDR2 is SQIVND (reference sequence). Trimming removed 9 bases from V and 5 bases from J; junction bases left unmatched: 5. The chain's CDR3 is CASLDRGYGYTF. The CDR3 bases are TGTGCCAGCCTCGACAGGGGATATGGCTACACCTTC. The entire variable domain, with the rest obtained from reference TRBV19 and TRBJ1-2, is as follows: DGGITQSPKYLFRKEGQNVTLSCEQNLNHDAMYWYRQDPGQGLRLIYYSQIVNDFQKGDIAEGYSVSREKKESFPLTVTSAQKNPTAFYLCASLDRGYGYTFGSGTRLTVV.

The chain joins TRBV5-1 to TRBJ2-1; possible D gene TRBD1, 5 bases. CDR1 SGHRS and CDR2 YFSETQ come from the germline V gene. The CDR3 has 16 amino acids. Between the trimmed V and J ends, which lost 8 bases and 4 bases, there was a span of 22 bases. CDR3 protein: CARILDGLGAYNEQFF. CDR3 bases: TGCGCCAGGATCTTGGACGGGCTAGGGGCGTACAATGAGCAGTTCTTC. Using reference TRBV5-1 and TRBJ2-1 for the parts outside the CDR3, the full variable domain is KAGVTQTPRYLIKTRGQQVTLSCSPISGHRSVSWYQQTPGQGLQFLFEYFSETQRNKGNFPGRFSGRQFSNSRSEMNVSTLELGDSALYLCARILDGLGAYNEQFFGPGTRLTVL.

In this sample, this clone turned up many times. V and J are TRBV9 and TRBJ2-7; no definite D call. Trimming removed 4 bases at V and 2 bases at J, with 13 bases between. The CDR3 extends over 14 amino acids. Germline CDR1 SGDLS, CDR2 YYNGEE. CDR3 bases: TGTGCCAGCAGCACCTCGGACCAGACCTACGAGCAGTACTTC. It specifies CASSTSDQTYEQYF.

This clone occurred many times. The V and J genes are TRBV28 and TRBJ2-1; D possibly corresponds to TRBD1 (6 bases). The CDR3 covers 17 residues. V lost 5 bases and J lost 6, with 23 bases in between. Germline CDR1 MDHEN, CDR2 SYDVKM. CDR3 protein: CASSPSMGATPLNEQFF. CDR3 nucleotides: TGTGCCAGCAGTCCGTCCATGGGGGCCACACCCCTCAATGAGCAGTTCTTC.

This clone was seen repeatedly, ten times or more. Other nucleotide sequences from this sample produce the same CDR3. This rearrangement joins TRBV7-8 to TRBJ2-6; D not resolved. Trimming pared 1 base from V and 0 bases from J, leaving 13 bases between. Germline loops: CDR1 SGHVS, CDR2 FQNEAQ. This CDR3 is 18 amino acids long. CDR3 bases: TGTGCCAGCAGCTTAGTTTGGCGACAAAGCTCTGGGGCCAACGTCCTGACTTTC. Encoded protein: CASSLVWRQSSGANVLTF.

This clone came up once. The chain is built from TRBV6-2 or TRBV6-3 and TRBJ2-3; 9 bases map to TRBD2. Germline values: CDR1 MNHEY, CDR2 SVGEGT. CDR3 size: 19 residues. The V gene end was trimmed by 6 bases and the J gene end by 1 base; junction bases not matched to a gene: 17. The CDR3 sequence: CASRRRIAGAPGGTDTQYF. In nucleotides, the CDR3 is TGTGCCAGCAGAAGAAGGATAGCGGGGGCCCCAGGGGGCACAGATACGCAGTATTTT.

This clone was found many times. The V call is TRBV6-1, the J call TRBJ2-1; D not resolved. CDR3 length: 14 residues. Trimming stripped 7 bases from V and 6 bases from J, with 16 bases between. Per germline, CDR1 MNHNS and CDR2 SASEGT. CDR3 coding DNA: TGTGCCAGCACTACTGGTCCCTTCGGCAATGAGCAGTTCTTC. Its protein is CASTTGPFGNEQFF.

Concerning this clone itself: The germline gene is not matched at one end of the junction; a read error may be the cause. The genes are TRBV28 and TRBJ2-1; 10 bases are a match to TRBD2. The germline V gene has CDR1 MDHEN and CDR2 SYDVKM. This CDR3 has 15 residues. CDR3 loop: CASRSAPSGGNEQIF. CDR3 in DNA: TGTGCCAGCAGGTCGGCTCCTAGCGGGGGAAATGAGCAGATCTTC.

Concerning this clone: With a much larger clone just one base away, this may be a read error. This CDR3 is also generated by other DNA sequences in the sample. The CDR3 sequence is CATGPGGMGSNQPQHF. As DNA, the CDR3 is TGTGCCACCGGTCCGGGGGGGATGGGTAGCAATCAGCCACAGCATTTT. This rearrangement joins TRBV15 to TRBJ1-5, with a possible D match to TRBD1 (5 bases). CDR3 size: 16 residues. The V gene's germline CDR1 is LNHNV and CDR2 YYDKDF (reference sequence).

There are many counts of this clone. The rearrangement uses TRBV4-1 and TRBJ1-4, with D tentatively TRBD1 (5 bases). This CDR3 comprises 14 residues. The V and J ends lost 1 base and 5 bases respectively, with 8 bases between them. Looked up from germline, CDR1 is MGHRA and CDR2 is YSYEKL. CDR3 coding DNA: TGCGCCAGCAGCCAAGTGGCAGGGAATGAAAAACTGTTTTTT. Protein sequence: CASSQVAGNEKLFF.

The table lists this clone with many counts. The V and J genes are TRBV24-1 and TRBJ2-2, with TRBD2 identical over 7 bases. This CDR3 contains 12 residues. J lost 6 bases, V lost 9 bases, and 3 bases had no gene match. Looked up from germline, CDR1 is KGHDR and CDR2 is SFDVKD. The DNA of the CDR3 is TGTGCCACCTGGGAGGGATCCGGGGAGCTGTTTTTT. As protein: CATWEGSGELFF.